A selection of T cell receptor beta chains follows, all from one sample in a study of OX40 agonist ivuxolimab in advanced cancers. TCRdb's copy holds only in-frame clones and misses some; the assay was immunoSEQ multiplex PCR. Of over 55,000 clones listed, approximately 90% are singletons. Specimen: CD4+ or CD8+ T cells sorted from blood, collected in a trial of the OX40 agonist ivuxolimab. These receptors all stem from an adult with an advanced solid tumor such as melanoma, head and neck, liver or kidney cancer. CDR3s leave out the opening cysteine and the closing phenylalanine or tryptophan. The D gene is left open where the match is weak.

CDR3: ATSRSLQGAQLEQF; V: TRBV15; D: TRBD1
CDR3: ASSFSGSKSAGELF; V: TRBV6-5; D: TRBD2
CDR3: ASSLGAGGSYEQY; V: TRBV11-3; D: TRBD2
CDR3: ASSLAAGVGHTDTQY; V: TRBV5-5; D: .
CDR3: ASSLLAGGDEQY; V: TRBV7-9; D: TRBD2
CDR3: ASSHQDPSYNEQF; V: TRBV6-5; D: .
CDR3: ASSSGQTDTQY; V: TRBV7-3; D: TRBD1
CDR3: ASSLAGQEQF; V: TRBV7-9; D: TRBD1
CDR3: ASSSQLAVDTGELF; V: TRBV7-9; D: .
CDR3: ASCPGQGARQPQH; V: TRBV28; D: TRBD1
CDR3: ASSPWGGDYNEQF; V: TRBV9; D: TRBD2
CDR3: ASSTQVREETQY; V: TRBV7-2; D: .
CDR3: ASSSPGLAGVRQY; V: TRBV6-5; D: TRBD2
CDR3: ASSQGAPIDQPQH; V: TRBV19; D: TRBD1
CDR3: ASHQPSGSGDTQY; V: TRBV2; D: TRBD2
CDR3: ASSPRSGRTSGANVLT; V: TRBV7-9; D: .
CDR3: ASSFVLAGGIYSDNEQF; V: TRBV5-1; D: TRBD2
CDR3: AISPGGAWQETQY; V: TRBV10-3; D: .
CDR3: ASSSGARGEETQY; V: TRBV28; D: .
CDR3: AWSRDFGTGGIDNEQF; V: TRBV30; D: TRBD1
CDR3: ASSISTDPSKGPPEETQY; V: TRBV5-4; D: .
CDR3: ASSSSGTFEAF; V: TRBV6-5; D: .
CDR3: ARSLEGQTRSSYEQY; V: TRBV5-3; D: TRBD1
CDR3: ASSLGQINYEQY; V: TRBV27; D: TRBD1
CDR3: ASSLGEAYEQY; V: TRBV11-1; D: .
CDR3: AWSLSGNTIY; V: TRBV30; D: .
CDR3: ASSYGPDSSYEQY; V: TRBV6-5; D: .
CDR3: ASSGQKQF; V: TRBV28; D: .
CDR3: ASSARLAAQGDTQY; V: TRBV11-2; D: TRBD2
CDR3: ASSQVGTGEAYNSPLH; V: TRBV4-2; D: TRBD1
CDR3: ASSLSEAGELF; V: TRBV27; D: .
CDR3: ASSLSPQDGYT; V: TRBV5-1; D: .
CDR3: ASSERYREGSGGNTIY; V: TRBV2; D: .
CDR3: ASSGNTQY; V: TRBV6-1; D: .
CDR3: ASSEALRRGVEGYGYT; V: TRBV6-1; D: .
CDR3: ASSTTVDEKLF; V: TRBV5-1; D: .
CDR3: ASSQDIAEDQPQH; V: TRBV4-3; D: .
CDR3: SVAQGNQPQH; V: TRBV29-1; D: .
CDR3: ASSLPGIPYEQY; V: TRBV7-9; D: .
CDR3: SARQGGTYNEQF; V: TRBV29-1; D: TRBD1
CDR3: ASSRPGTGEKLF; V: TRBV27; D: TRBD1
CDR3: ASSFSDLGTDTQY; V: TRBV7-2; D: .
CDR3: ASSSNPGGNGYGYT; V: TRBV28; D: .
CDR3: ASSSTGSGELF; V: TRBV7-3; D: .
CDR3: ASSYSSLRTGELF; V: TRBV6-5; D: .
CDR3: ASSGHSRGPYNEQF; V: TRBV7-2; D: .
CDR3: ASSPRGAISGNTIY; V: TRBV4-1; D: .
CDR3: ASSLGSYNEQF; V: TRBV11-2; D: .
CDR3: ASSPTTGDNQPQH; V: TRBV5-1; D: TRBD1
CDR3: ASSTTGTSGRDEEQY; V: TRBV21-1; D: .
CDR3: SVEDQIAGGTDTQY; V: TRBV29-1; D: TRBD2
CDR3: ASSARSGGVSVETQY; V: TRBV21-1; D: .
CDR3: ASSLWGRTEKLF; V: TRBV5-6; D: .
CDR3: ASSDFINEQF; V: TRBV2; D: .
CDR3: ASSLHSGANVLT; V: TRBV9; D: .